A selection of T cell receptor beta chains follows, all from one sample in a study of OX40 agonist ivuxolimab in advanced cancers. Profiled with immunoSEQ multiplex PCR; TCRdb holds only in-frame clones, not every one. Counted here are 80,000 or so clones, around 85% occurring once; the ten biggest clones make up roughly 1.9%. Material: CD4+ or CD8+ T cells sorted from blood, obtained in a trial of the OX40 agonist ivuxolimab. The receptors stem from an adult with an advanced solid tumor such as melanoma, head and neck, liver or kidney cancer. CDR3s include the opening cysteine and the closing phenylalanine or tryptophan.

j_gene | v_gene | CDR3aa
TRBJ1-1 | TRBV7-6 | CASSLAPQGRRSMNTEAFF
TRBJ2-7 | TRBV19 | CASSTSILAAISYEQYF
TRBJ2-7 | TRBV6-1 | CASSFRTGGGEQYF
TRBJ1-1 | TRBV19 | CASSIDSTRKVEAFF
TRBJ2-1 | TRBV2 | CASSTGLASYNEQFF
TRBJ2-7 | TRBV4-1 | CASRDQGRYEQYF
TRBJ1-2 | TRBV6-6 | CASSYQGIVSHGYTF
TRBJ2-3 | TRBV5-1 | CASSLSRPEDTQYF
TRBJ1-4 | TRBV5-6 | CASSRRDINEKLFF
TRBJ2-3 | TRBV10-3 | CAISESGGDTQYF
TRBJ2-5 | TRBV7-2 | CASSLKAGELETQYF
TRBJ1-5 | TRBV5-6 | CASSFVGQPQHF
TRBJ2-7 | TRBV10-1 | CASSGGTGALSDEQYF
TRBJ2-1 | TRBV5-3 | CARSVPVGTSSNNEQFF
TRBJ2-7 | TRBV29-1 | CSVQSGAGRARTYEQYF
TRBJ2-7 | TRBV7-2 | CASSAPYDRPDYEQYF
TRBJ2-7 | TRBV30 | CAWKRGGAGTFYEQYF
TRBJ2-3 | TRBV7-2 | CASSSPDPTDTQYF
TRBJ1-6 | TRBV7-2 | CASSLDPQTFYNSPLHF
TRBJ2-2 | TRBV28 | CASSPPGQGIFSGSTGELFF
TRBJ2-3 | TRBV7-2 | CASSLDGLAGRTDTQYF
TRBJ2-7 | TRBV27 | CASRAVDYEQYF
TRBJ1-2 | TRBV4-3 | CASSQDLTGGYGYTF
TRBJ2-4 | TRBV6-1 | CASSEGTAKNIQYF
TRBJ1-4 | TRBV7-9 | CASSLAGANEKLFF
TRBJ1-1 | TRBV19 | CASSIGSMNTEAFF
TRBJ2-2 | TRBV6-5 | CASSSTQGTGELFF
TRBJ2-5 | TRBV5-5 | CASSPGQRQETQYF
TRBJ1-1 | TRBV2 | CASSYEGMNTEAFF
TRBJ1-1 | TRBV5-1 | CASSLGSGTTEAFF
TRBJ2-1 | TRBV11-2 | CASSRDRGKGSYNEQFF
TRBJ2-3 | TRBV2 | CASSAEAGGTDTQYF
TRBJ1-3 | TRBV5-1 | CASSPSEVSGNTIYF
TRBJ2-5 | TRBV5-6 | CASSLGTSGWYQETQYF
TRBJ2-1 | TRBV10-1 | CASSDLSGDNEQFF
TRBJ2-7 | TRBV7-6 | CASSSTPGQGGEQYF
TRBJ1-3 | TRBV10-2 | CASSARDSAGNTIYF
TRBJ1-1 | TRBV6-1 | CASSELAGRGSTEAFF
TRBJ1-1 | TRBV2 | CASSELTNEAFF
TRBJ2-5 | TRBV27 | CASSLSGYRETQYF
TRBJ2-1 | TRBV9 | CASSVGSSGRGEQFF
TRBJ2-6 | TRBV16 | CASSQWRASGSGANVLTF
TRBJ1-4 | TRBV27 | CASSPGSTNEKLFF
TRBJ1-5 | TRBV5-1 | CASSPGRGSSNQPQHF
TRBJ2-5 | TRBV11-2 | CASSLVGGGSLEETQYF
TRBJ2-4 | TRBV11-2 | CASSSGTVGGNIQYF
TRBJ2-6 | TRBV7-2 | CASSSWGANVLTF
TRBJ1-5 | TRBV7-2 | CASSLYPTGGTNQPQHF
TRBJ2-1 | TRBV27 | CASSSNHYRFLSSYNEQFF
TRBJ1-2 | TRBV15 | CATSRDQDYGYTF
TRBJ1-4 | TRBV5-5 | CASSHQGAANEKLFF
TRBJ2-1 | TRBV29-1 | CSVEGAGVARDNEQFF
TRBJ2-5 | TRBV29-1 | CSVEEGAGSETQYF
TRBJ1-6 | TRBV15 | CATSRGGQWTNSPLHF
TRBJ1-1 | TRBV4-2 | CASSQVTGDTEAFF